This entry lists 4 T cell receptor beta chains sequenced from one sample in a study of beta chain features in type 1 diabetes. Of the isolated RNA, all was reverse transcribed, and so the sequenced material was expressed TCRB transcripts. The table came from immunoSEQ multiplex PCR; TCRdb's copy has only in-frame clones and leaves some out. Of under 150,000 clones in the sample, less than 8.5% are singletons; the top ten hold around 1.5%. Sample: central memory CD4+ T cells from blood. These receptors were taken from a woman in her twenties or thirties in good health.

This chain links TRBV5-4 with TRBJ1-4, with D maybe TRBD1 (6 bases). V gave up 4 bases and J gave up 5 bases, with 12 bases separating them. Germline CDR1 and CDR2: SGHNT and YYREEE (reference sequence). The CDR3 is 14 residues long. In DNA, the CDR3 is TGTGCCAGCAGCGGGGGGGGGCCGAATGAAAAACTGTTTTTT. Translating gives CASSGGGPNEKLFF.

This clone was detected a few times. The J gene is TRBJ1-2, the V gene TRBV6-5; perhaps TRBD1 as D (6 bases). The CDR3 contains 14 residues. The V and J ends lost 5 bases and 2 bases respectively, with 12 bases between them. CDR1 MNHEY and CDR2 SVGAGI come from the germline V gene. The CDR3 protein is CASSRAGGNYGYTF. The CDR3 DNA sequence: TGTGCCAGCAGTCGTGCGGGGGGCAACTATGGCTACACCTTC.

This clone has just a few counts. The chain combines TRBV15 with TRBJ2-7; no clear D. This CDR3 has 15 amino acids. V was shortened by 2 bases and J by 1 base, with 12 bases between the two germline ends. Germline-derived CDR1 and CDR2 are LNHNV and YYDKDF (reference sequence). DNA of the CDR3: TGTGCCACCAGCAGAAAACCGGGTCCTTCCTACGAGCAGTACTTC. Protein product: CATSRKPGPSYEQYF.

The CDR3 sequence: CASSPAGAQETQYF. Written as DNA, the CDR3 is TGTGCCAGCAGCCCAGCGGGAGCACAAGAGACCCAGTACTTC. V usage is TRBV5-6 and J usage is TRBJ2-5; 8 positions match TRBD2. The germline CDR1 and CDR2 sequences are SGHDT and YYEEEE. This CDR3 has 14 amino acids. Losses at the gene ends were 4 bases for V and 2 bases for J; bases not matched to a gene: 4.